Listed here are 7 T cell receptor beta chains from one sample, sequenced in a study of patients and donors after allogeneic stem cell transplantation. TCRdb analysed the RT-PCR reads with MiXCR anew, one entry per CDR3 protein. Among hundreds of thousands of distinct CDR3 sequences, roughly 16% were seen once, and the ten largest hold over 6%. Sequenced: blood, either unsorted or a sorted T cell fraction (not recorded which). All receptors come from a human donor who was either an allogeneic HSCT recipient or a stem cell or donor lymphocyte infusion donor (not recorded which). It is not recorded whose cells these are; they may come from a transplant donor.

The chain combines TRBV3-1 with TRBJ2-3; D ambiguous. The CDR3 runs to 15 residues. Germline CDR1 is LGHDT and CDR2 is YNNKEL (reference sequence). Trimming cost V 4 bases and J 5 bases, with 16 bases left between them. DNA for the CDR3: TGTGCCAGCAGCCCCGAAAGGGTAGCAGGAGATACGCAGTATTTT. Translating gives CASSPERVAGDTQYF.

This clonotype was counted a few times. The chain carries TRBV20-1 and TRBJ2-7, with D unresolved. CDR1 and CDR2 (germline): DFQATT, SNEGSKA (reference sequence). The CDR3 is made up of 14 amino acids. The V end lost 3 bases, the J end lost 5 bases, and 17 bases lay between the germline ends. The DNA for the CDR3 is TGCAGTGCTAGCGACCCAAACGCGATACACGAGCAGTACTTC. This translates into CSASDPNAIHEQYF.

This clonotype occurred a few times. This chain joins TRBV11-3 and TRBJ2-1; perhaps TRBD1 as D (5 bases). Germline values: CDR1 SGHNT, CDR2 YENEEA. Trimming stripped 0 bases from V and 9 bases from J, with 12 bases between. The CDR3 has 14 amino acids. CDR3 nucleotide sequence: TGTGCCAGCAGCTTAGATCCCAGGGTGGGTGAGCAGTTCTTC. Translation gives CASSLDPRVGEQFF.

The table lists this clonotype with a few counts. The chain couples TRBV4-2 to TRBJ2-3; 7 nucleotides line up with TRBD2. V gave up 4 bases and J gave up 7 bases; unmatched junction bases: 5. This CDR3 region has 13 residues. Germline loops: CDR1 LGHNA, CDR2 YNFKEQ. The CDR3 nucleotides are TGTGCCAGCAGCCCGCGGGACTATAATACGCAGTATTTT. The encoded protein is CASSPRDYNTQYF.

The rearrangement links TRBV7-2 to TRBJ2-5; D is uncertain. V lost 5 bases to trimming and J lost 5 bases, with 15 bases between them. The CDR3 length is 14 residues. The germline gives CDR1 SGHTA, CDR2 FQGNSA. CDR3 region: CASSLTRSQETQYF. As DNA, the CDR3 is TGTGCCAGCAGCCTAACACGGAGCCAGGAGACCCAGTACTTC.

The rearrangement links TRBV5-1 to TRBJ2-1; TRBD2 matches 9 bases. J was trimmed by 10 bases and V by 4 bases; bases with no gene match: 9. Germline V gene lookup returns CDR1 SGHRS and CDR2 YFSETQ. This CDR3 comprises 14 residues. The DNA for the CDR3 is TGCGCCAGCAGCCGGCGGGAGGGCTTCGGGGAGCAGTTCTTC. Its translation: CASSRREGFGEQFF.

The CDR3 nucleotides are TGCGCCAGCAGCCAAGTGTACTTGGGACAGGGCAATGGCTACACCTTC. The encoded protein is CASSQVYLGQGNGYTF. The chain employs TRBV4-1 and TRBJ1-2; TRBD1 agrees at 9 bases. The CDR3 spans 16 residues. Germline CDR1 is MGHRA and CDR2 is YSYEKL. V gave up 1 base and J gave up 6 bases; unmatched junction bases: 9.